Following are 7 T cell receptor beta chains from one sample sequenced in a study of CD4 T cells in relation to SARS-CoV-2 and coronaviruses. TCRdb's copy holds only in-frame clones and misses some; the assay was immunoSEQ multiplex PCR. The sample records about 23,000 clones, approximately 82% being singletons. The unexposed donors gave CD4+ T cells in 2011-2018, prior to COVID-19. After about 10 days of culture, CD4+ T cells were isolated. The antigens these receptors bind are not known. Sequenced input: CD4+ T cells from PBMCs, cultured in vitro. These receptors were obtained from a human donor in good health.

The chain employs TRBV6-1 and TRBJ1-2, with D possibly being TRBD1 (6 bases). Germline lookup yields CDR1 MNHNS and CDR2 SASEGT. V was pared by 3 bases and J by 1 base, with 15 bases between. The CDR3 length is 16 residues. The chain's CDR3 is CASSEPPGARNYGYTF. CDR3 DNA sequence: TGTGCCAGCAGTGAGCCGCCGGGGGCGCGTAACTATGGCTACACCTTC.

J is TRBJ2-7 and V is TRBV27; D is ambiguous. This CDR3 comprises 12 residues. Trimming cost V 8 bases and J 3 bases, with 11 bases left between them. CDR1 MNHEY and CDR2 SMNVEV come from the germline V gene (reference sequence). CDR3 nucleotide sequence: TGTGCCAGCCGGACCTCTCGCTACGAGCAGTACTTC. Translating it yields CASRTSRYEQYF.

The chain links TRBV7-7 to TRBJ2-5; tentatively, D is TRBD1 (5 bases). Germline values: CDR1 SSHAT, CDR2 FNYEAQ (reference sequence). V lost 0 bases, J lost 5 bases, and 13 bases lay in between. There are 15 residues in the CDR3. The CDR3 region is CASSLAPRVGETQYF. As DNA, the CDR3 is TGTGCCAGCAGCTTAGCCCCCAGGGTCGGGGAGACCCAGTACTTC.

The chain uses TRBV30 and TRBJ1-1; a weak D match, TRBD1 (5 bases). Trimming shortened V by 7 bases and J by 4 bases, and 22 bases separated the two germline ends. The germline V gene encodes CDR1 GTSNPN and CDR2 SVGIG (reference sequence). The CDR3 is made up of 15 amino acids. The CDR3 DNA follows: TGTGCCTACCTCCCTCAGGGTCGAGGCCTCACTGAAGCTTTCTTT. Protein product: CAYLPQGRGLTEAFF.

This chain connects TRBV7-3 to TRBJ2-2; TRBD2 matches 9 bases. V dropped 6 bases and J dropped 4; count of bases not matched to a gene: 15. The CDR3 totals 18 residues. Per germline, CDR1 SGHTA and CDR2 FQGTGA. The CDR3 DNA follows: TGTGCCAGCAGTCTTAGGGTAGCGGGAGTGAAAAGCACCGGGGAGCTGTTTTTT. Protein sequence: CASSLRVAGVKSTGELFF.

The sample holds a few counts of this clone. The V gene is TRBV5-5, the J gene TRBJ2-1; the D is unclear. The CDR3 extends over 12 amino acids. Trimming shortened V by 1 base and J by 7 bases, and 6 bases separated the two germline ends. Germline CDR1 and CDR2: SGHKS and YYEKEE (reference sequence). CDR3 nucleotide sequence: TGTGCCAGCAGCTTGCTCGGAAATGAGCAGTTCTTC. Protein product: CASSLLGNEQFF.

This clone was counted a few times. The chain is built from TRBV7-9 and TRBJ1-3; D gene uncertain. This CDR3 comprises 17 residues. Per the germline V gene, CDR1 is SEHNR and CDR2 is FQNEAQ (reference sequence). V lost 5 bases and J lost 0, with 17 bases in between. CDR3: CASSQPALKFSGNTIYF. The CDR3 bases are TGTGCCAGCAGCCAGCCGGCCTTGAAATTCTCTGGAAACACCATATATTTT.